A single T cell receptor beta chain is shown here with its context. Combining iRepertoire HTBI primers with Arm-PCR of CDR3 regions, the authors built TCR beta libraries. MiXCR, run by TCRdb on the multiplex PCR reads, gives a single entry per CDR3 protein. There are 600,000 to 800,000 distinct CDR3 sequences in the sample; around 30% occur only once, and about two fifths lies in the top ten. CDR1 is MDHEN, CDR2 SYDVKM, per germline. V was cut by 8 bases and J by 7 bases, with 8 bases left in between. The CDR3 runs 10 residues. This sample was included in a study of regulatory T cells in long-lasting Graves disease. Time point indicated: persistent/refractory GD, antithyroid drugs over 5 years with positive TRAb. From PBMCs, RNA was extracted and then used to make the TCR library.

The specimen comprised peripheral blood mononuclear cells (PBMCs), sampled when the disease was refractory, from a patient treated with antithyroid drugs. This chain uses TRBV28 with TRBJ1-2; D unresolved. This clonotype was obtained from a female donor with Graves disease. As DNA, the CDR3 is TGTGCCAGCGGGTCGGGTGGCTACACCTTC. Protein product: CASGSGGYTF.